The T cell receptor beta chain described here comes from a study of T cell responses to AZD1222 COVID-19 vaccine (dated by TCRdb to the early 2020s). About the investigation overall: AZD1222 recipients with second doses at about 4 weeks or about 12 weeks were pooled, because spike-specific TCR depth and breadth did not differ between schedules. TCR sequencing covered 233 trial participants: 207 given two doses of AZD1222 and 26 given two doses of MenACWY control vaccine. Trial participants were enrolled into age subgroups of 18-55, 56-69 and 70-plus years, which contained about 150, 28 and 57 TCR-sequenced participants, respectively. General findings and caveats noted by the study authors: Spike-specific TCR breadth and depth rose significantly after two AZD1222 doses compared with day 0 and with MenACWY recipients. No day 14 peak-response samples were available, so repertoires were characterized only after the peak T cell response. Reportedly, almost half of the unique spike-specific TCRs recognized epitopes lying outside the regions that are mutated in the B.1.351 and B.1.1.7 variants. The 56-69-year group was small, and its depth increase did not reach significance, likely because of low power. The whole spike protein was spanned by vaccine-associated CD4 TCRs, and dominant responses were seen in regions 160-218 and 743-854. Most participants were white British and females outnumbered males, and the authors suggested that clonal diversity may have been underestimated. Only five to seven AZD1222 recipients were SARS-CoV-2 seropositive at baseline, limiting conclusions about previously exposed vaccinees.

Regarding this clone: The antigen it binds to is not known. The input lacks base qualities; no much larger clone sits a single base away.

Trimming takes 0 bases from V and 4 bases from J, and the germline ends sit 10 bases apart. From a lookup of the germline V gene, CDR1 and CDR2 are SGDLS and YYNGEE. The CDR3 covers 14 residues, taking in both the cysteine and the phenylalanine. The sequence is cut down to CDR3 DNA, 42 bases in frame from base 1. The CDR3 regions of human TCRbeta chains were analyzed by immunosequencing. In the paper's pipeline: Repertoire TCRs were checked for matches against a reference library of SARS-CoV-2-specific TCRs that had been generated using the MIRA antigen-specificity platform. Breadth was defined as the fraction of unique TCRs that were SARS-CoV-2-associated. Depth was defined as the fraction of total T cells that were SARS-CoV-2-associated. Each spike-specific TCR was assigned to its reactive spike region and to a CD4 or CD8 class using the MIRA data. Log10-transformed breadth and depth values were compared by one-way ANOVA with Sidak's multiple comparisons tests. Drawn from immuneACCESS, this table holds only the in-frame rearrangements with V and J called that TCRdb kept. Clones are partly lost; checked studies trace under half to an unresolved V gene and leave the rest unexplained. The DNA was the basis for D and trimming; V, J and clone size are from that table. The sample table shows more than 95,000 clones, and just under 95% are seen once. The ten largest clones represent 2.5% to 3.5% of the sample.

In the paper's terms, the time point label means: baseline before first vaccination. Vaccinee samples were obtained from the UK trials COV001 and COV002, which included a single-blind randomized controlled phase 2/3 trial of AZD1222 (ChAdOx1 nCoV-19) in healthy adults. For TCRbeta chain sequencing, PBMC samples were collected from trial participants at day 0 and at day 28 after the second dose. Recombination linked TRBV9 to TRBJ1-1, with the D gene uncertain. The origin of this receptor is an adult in good health. The sample here was peripheral blood, taken on day 0 of AZD1222 vaccination. The CDR3 amino acid sequence is: CASSVGQAATEAFF. The nucleotide sequence reads TGTGCCAGCAGCGTAGGGCAGGCGGCCACTGAAGCTTTCTTT.